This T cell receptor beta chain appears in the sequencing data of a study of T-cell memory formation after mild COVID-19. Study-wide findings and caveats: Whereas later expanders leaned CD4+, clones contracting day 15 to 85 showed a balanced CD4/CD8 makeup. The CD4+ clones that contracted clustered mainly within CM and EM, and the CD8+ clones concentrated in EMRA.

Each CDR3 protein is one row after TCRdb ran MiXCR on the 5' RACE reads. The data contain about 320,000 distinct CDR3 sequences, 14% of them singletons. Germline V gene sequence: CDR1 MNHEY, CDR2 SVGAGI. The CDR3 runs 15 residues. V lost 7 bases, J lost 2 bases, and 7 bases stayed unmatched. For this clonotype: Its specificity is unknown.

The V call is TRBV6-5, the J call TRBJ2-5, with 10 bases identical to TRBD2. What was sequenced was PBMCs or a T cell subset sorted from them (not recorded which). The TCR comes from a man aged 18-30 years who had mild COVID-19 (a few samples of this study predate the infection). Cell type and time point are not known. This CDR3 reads CASKLSGGLQETQYF. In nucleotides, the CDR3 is TGTGCCAGCAAGCTTAGCGGGGGGCTGCAAGAGACCCAGTACTTC.